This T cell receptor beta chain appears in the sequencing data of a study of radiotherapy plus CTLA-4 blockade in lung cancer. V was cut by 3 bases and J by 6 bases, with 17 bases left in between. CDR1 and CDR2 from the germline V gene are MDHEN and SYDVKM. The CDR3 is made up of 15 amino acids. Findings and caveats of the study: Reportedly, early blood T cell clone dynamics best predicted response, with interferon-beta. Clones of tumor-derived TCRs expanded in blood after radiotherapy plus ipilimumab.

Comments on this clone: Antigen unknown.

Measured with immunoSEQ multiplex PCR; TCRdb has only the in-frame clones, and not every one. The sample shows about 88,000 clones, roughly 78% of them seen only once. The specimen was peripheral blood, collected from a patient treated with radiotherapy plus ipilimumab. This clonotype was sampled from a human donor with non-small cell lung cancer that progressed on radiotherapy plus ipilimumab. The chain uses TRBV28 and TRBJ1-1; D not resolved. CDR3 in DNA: TGTGCCAGCAGTTTGTCCCTTGGTCGGGAGCCTGAAGCTTTCTTT. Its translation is CASSLSLGREPEAFF.